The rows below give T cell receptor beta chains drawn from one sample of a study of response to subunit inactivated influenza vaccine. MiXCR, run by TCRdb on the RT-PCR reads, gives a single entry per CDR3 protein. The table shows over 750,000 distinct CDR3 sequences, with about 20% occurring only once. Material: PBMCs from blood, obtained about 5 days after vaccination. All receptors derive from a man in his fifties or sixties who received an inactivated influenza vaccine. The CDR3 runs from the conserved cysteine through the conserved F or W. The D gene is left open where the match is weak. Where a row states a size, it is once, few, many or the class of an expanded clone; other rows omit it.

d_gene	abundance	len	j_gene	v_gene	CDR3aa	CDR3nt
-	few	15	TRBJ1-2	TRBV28	CASTEGGSLSYGYTF	TGTGCCAGCACCGAGGGGGGGTCCCTATCCTATGGCTACACCTTC
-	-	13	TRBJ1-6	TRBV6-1	CASSRDDNSPLHF	TGTGCCAGCAGCCGGGACGATAATTCACCCCTCCACTTT
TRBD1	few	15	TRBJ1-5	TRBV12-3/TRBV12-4	CASSLGQGASQPQHF	TGTGCCAGCAGCCTGGGACAGGGGGCGAGTCAGCCCCAGCATTTT
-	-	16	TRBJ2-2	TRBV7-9	CASSLALASDSRELFF	TGTGCCAGCAGCTTAGCCTTGGCTAGCGATAGCCGGGAGCTGTTTTTT
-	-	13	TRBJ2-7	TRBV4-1	CASSPWAGYEQYF	TGCGCCAGCAGCCCGTGGGCCGGCTACGAGCAGTACTTC
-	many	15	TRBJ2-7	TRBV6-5	CASSYTGNLGHEQYF	TGTGCCAGCAGTTACACAGGGAATTTGGGCCACGAGCAGTACTTC
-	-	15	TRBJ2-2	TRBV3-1	CASSQVGGGNGELFF	TGTGCCAGCAGCCAAGTAGGGGGCGGGAACGGGGAGCTGTTTTTT
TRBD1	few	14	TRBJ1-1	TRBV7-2	CASSLWAGGDEAFF	TGTGCCAGCAGCTTATGGGCAGGGGGCGACGAAGCTTTCTTT
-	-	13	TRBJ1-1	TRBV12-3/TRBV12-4	CATHSSGTTEAFF	TGTGCCACACACTCTTCGGGAACCACTGAAGCTTTCTTT
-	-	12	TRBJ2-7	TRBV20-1	CSARDRRNEQYF	TGCAGTGCTAGAGATCGAAGGAACGAGCAGTACTTC
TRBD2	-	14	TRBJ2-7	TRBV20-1	CSATRTSGASEQYF	TGCAGTGCTACCCGGACTAGCGGGGCCTCGGAGCAGTACTTC
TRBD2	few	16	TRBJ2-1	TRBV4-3	CASSPLSGRDYNEQFF	TGCGCCAGCAGCCCATTAAGCGGGAGGGACTACAATGAGCAGTTCTTC
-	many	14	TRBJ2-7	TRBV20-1	CSATSAGRTYEQYF	TGCAGTGCCACCTCGGCGGGCAGGACCTACGAGCAGTACTTC
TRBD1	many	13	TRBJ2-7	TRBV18	CASSPGTGREQYF	TGTGCCAGCTCTCCTGGGACAGGCCGCGAGCAGTACTTC
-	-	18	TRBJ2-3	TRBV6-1	CASRPETRLVYYTDTQYF	TGTGCCAGCAGGCCAGAAACACGACTAGTCTACTACACAGATACGCAGTATTTT
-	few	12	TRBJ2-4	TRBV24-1	CATSEGDRQLFF	TGTGCCACCAGTGAGGGAGACAGGCAGTTGTTCTTC
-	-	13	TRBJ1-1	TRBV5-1	CASRTEANTEAFF	TGCGCCAGCAGGACAGAAGCGAACACTGAAGCTTTCTTT
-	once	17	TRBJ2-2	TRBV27	CASSIRRGIRGTGELFF	TGTGCCAGCAGTATCCGACGCGGGATCAGAGGGACCGGGGAGCTGTTTTTT
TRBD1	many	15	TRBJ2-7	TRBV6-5	CASSYSAGQGYEQYF	TGTGCCAGCAGTTACTCCGCTGGACAGGGCTACGAGCAGTACTTC
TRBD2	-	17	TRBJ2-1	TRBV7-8	CASSLAPGLATRGEQFF	TGTGCCAGCAGCTTAGCCCCGGGACTAGCCACACGGGGGGAGCAGTTCTTC
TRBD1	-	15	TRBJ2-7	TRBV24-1	CATSEGTGNSYEQYF	TGTGCCACCAGTGAAGGGACAGGGAATTCCTACGAGCAGTACTTC
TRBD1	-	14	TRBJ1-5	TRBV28	CASSLTGVIQPQHF	TGTGCCAGCAGCTTGACAGGGGTTATTCAGCCCCAGCATTTT
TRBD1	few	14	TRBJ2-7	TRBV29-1	CSVGGQGVSYEQYF	TGCAGCGTCGGGGGACAGGGCGTTTCCTACGAGCAGTACTTC
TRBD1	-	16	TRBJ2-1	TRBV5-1	CASSSTPGQTYNEQFF	TGCGCCAGCAGTTCGACACCGGGACAGACCTACAATGAGCAGTTCTTC
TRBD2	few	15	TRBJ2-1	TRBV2	CASVSLAGPPNEQFF	TGTGCCAGCGTGAGCCTAGCGGGGCCCCCCAATGAGCAGTTCTTC
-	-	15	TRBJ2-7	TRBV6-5	CASSYGPPRSYEQYF	TGTGCCAGCAGTTACGGCCCCCCGCGTTCCTACGAGCAGTACTTC
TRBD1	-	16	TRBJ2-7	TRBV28	CASSLAGTGGTYEQYF	TGTGCCAGCAGTTTGGCCGGGACAGGGGGAACCTACGAGCAGTACTTC
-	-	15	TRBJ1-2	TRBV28	CASSLSDGYLYGYTF	TGTGCCAGCAGTTTATCTGACGGTTACCTTTATGGCTACACCTTC
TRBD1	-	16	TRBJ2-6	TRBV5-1	CASSHGTGSGANVLTF	TGCGCCAGCAGCCACGGGACAGGGTCTGGGGCCAACGTCCTGACTTTC
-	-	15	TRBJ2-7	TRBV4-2	CASSQDFPSPYEQYF	TGTGCCAGCAGCCAAGATTTCCCTTCGCCCTACGAGCAGTACTTC
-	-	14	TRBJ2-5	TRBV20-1	CSARDRRAEETQYF	TGCAGTGCTAGAGATAGGAGGGCTGAGGAGACCCAGTACTTC
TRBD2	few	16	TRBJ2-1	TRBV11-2	CASSLVGTSGVNEQFF	TGTGCCAGCAGCTTAGTCGGGACTAGCGGGGTCAATGAGCAGTTCTTC
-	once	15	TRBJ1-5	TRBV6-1	CASRWDVIRNQPQHF	TGTGCCAGCAGATGGGACGTGATACGCAATCAGCCCCAGCATTTT
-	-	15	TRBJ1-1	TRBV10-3	CAISERSGGSTEAFF	TGTGCCATCAGTGAGAGGTCCGGGGGCAGTACTGAAGCTTTCTTT
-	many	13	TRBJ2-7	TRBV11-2	CASSLGGFYEQYF	TGTGCCAGCAGCTTAGGGGGGTTCTACGAGCAGTACTTC
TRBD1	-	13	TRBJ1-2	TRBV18	CASSPGTVDGYTF	TGTGCCAGCTCACCCGGGACAGTCGACGGCTACACCTTC
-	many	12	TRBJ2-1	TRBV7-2	CASSSTYNEQFF	TGTGCCAGCAGCTCTACCTACAATGAGCAGTTCTTC
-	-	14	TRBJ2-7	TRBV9	CASSVEDGPYEQYF	TGTGCCAGCAGCGTGGAGGACGGACCCTACGAGCAGTACTTC
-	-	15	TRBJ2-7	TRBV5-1	CASTSGGTETYEQYF	TGCGCCAGCACGTCGGGCGGGACGGAGACCTACGAGCAGTACTTC
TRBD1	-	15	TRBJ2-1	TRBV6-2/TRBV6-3	CASSTRDRDYNEQFF	TGTGCCAGCAGTACGCGGGACAGGGATTACAATGAGCAGTTCTTC
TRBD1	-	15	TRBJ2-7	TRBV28	CASSSDTGQGSEQYF	TGTGCCAGCAGTTCCGATACGGGACAGGGGTCGGAGCAGTACTTC
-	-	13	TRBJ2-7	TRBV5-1	CASSTDAFYEQYF	TGCGCCAGCAGCACGGATGCCTTCTACGAGCAGTACTTC
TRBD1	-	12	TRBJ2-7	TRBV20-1	CSAARTGGEQYF	TGCAGTGCTGCCAGGACAGGGGGCGAGCAGTACTTC
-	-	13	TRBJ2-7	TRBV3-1	CASSHRGGYEQYF	TGTGCCAGCAGCCACAGGGGGGGCTACGAGCAGTACTTC
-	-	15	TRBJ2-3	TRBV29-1	CSVAPTTGLGDTQYF	TGCAGCGTTGCACCTACAACAGGGTTGGGAGATACGCAGTATTTT
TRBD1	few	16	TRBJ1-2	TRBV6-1	CASSRDSWGTNYGYTF	TGTGCCAGCAGTCGGGACAGCTGGGGTACTAACTATGGCTACACCTTC
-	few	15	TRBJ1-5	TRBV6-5	CASSYSRGPNQPQHF	TGTGCCAGCAGTTACTCGAGGGGACCCAATCAGCCCCAGCATTTT
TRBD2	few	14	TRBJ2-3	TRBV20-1	CSASSGRAWDTQYF	TGCAGTGCAAGTAGCGGGAGGGCTTGGGATACGCAGTATTTT
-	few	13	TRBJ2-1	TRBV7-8	CASSLAEAGSQFF	TGTGCCAGCAGCTTAGCAGAGGCGGGGTCGCAGTTCTTC
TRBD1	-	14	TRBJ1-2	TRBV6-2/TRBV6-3	CASSRLQGAAGYTF	TGTGCCAGCAGCCGCTTACAGGGGGCGGCTGGCTACACCTTC
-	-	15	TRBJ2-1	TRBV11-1	CASSPGWAGNNEQFF	TGTGCCAGCAGCCCCGGGTGGGCGGGTAACAATGAGCAGTTCTTC
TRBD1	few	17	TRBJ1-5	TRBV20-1	CSATGQGVVGGNQPQHF	TGCAGTGCTACGGGACAGGGGGTGGTTGGTGGCAATCAGCCCCAGCATTTT
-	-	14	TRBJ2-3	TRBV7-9	CASSLSGRADTQYF	TGTGCCAGCAGTCTCAGTGGGCGGGCAGATACGCAGTATTTT
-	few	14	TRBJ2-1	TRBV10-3	CATRGGSRDNEQFF	TGTGCCACCCGAGGGGGTAGCAGAGACAATGAGCAGTTCTTC
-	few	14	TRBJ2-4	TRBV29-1	CSVAGRLAKNIQYF	TGCAGCGTTGCTGGGAGGTTAGCCAAAAACATTCAGTACTTC